The 5 T cell receptor beta chains reported below all come from one sample, sequenced in a study of response to subunit inactivated influenza vaccine (dated by TCRdb to the late 2010s). Library creation used RT-PCR. The sequencing machine was an Illumina HiSeq 2500. TCRdb reprocessing: public reads trimmed at Q25 with fastp, clones called with MiXCR, in-frame beta chains kept. Every distinct CDR3 protein forms one entry, paired with its most common genes and DNA. The sample table holds approximately 700,000 distinct CDR3 sequences, of which approximately 13% were seen once. 5.5% to 7% of the sample goes to the ten largest clones. This sample comprised PBMCs from blood, obtained 14 days before vaccination. These receptors originate from a man aged 50-60 years who received an inactivated influenza vaccine. Donor details come from another sample of the same person, matched by shared clones.

This clonotype was seen more than once but under ten times. This chain uses TRBV2 with TRBJ1-2, with 7 bases lining up with TRBD1. Trimming removed 3 bases from V and 1 base from J; junction bases left unmatched: 8. The V gene's germline CDR1 is SNHLY and CDR2 FYNNEI. This CDR3 has 16 residues. The CDR3 here is CASSDRDRHNNYGYTF. DNA of the CDR3: TGTGCCAGCAGTGATAGGGACAGACATAATAACTATGGCTACACCTTC.

This chain uses TRBV20-1 with TRBJ2-7; possibly TRBD1 for D (5 bases). Germline CDR1 and CDR2: DFQATT and SNEGSKA (reference sequence). V lost 6 bases and J lost 3, with 18 bases in between. The CDR3 totals 14 residues. The CDR3 DNA is TGCAGTGCGAAAGGTGGGCAGGGATTCTACGAGCAGTACTTC. Protein sequence: CSAKGGQGFYEQYF.

The gene calls are TRBV7-9 and TRBJ2-1; D may be TRBD1 or TRBD2 (5 bases each). CDR1 is SEHNR and CDR2 is FQNEAQ in the germline V gene (reference sequence). This CDR3 comprises 15 residues. The V end lost 5 bases, the J end lost 2 bases, and 13 bases lay between the germline ends. CDR3 in amino acids: CASSPRGQTYNEQFF. CDR3 nucleotide sequence: TGTGCCAGCAGCCCGAGGGGCCAGACCTACAATGAGCAGTTCTTC.

The chain carries TRBV5-1 and TRBJ2-1; 9 bases align to TRBD2. The germline V gene has CDR1 SGHRS and CDR2 YFSETQ. V was clipped by 4 bases and J by 9 bases; unmatched bases: 8. This CDR3 region has 14 residues. The CDR3 DNA sequence: TGCGCCAGCAGCCCCTGGACTAGCGCCCCTGAGCAGTTCTTC. Its protein product is CASSPWTSAPEQFF.

This clonotype has a handful of counts. The chain recombines TRBV6-5 with TRBJ2-7; D call uncertain. V was clipped by 0 bases and J by 0 bases, with 6 bases between them. The CDR3 extends over 14 amino acids. Germline CDR1 is MNHEY and CDR2 is SVGAGI. CDR3: CASSYSNPSYEQYF. The DNA of the CDR3 is TGTGCCAGCAGTTACTCGAACCCCTCCTACGAGCAGTACTTC.